This T cell receptor beta chain was identified during a study of control samples from healthy donors and cancer patients. The table came from immunoSEQ multiplex PCR; TCRdb's copy has only in-frame clones and leaves some out. The table shows 90,000 to 110,000 clones, with about 89% occurring only once. Trimming stripped 5 bases from V and 5 bases from J, with 21 bases between. Germline values: CDR1 MNHEY, CDR2 SMNVEV (reference sequence). CDR3 length: 16 residues. Sample: blood. V and J are TRBV27 and TRBJ2-5; possibly TRBD2 for D (6 bases). The sequence came from a woman between 45 and 65 years old in good health. CDR3 protein: CASSPWADYADETQYF. The DNA for the CDR3 is TGTGCCAGCAGTCCCTGGGCGGACTACGCTGATGAGACCCAGTACTTC.